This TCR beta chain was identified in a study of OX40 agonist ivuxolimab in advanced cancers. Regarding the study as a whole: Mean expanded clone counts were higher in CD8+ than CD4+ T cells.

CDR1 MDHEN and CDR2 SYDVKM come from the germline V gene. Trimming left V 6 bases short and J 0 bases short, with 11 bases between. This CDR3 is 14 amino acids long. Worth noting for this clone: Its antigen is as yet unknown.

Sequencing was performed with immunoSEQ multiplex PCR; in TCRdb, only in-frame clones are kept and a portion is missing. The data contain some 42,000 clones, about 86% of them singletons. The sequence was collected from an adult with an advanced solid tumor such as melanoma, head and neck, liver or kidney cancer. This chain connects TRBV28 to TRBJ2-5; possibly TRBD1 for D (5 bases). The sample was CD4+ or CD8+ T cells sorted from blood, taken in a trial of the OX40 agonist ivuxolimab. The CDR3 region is CASRDIQYQETQYF. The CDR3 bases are TGTGCCAGCAGGGACATTCAGTACCAAGAGACCCAGTACTTC.